This note documents a single T cell receptor (beta chain) sequence. Its antigen is as yet unknown. The source of the sample is a study of T cells in Graves' hyperthyroidism and ophthalmopathy. Regarding the study as a whole: In validation, the model predicted ophthalmopathy. These predictions came a median approximately 5.9 months before onset.

Looked up from germline, CDR1 is MNHEY and CDR2 is SMNVEV (reference sequence). This CDR3 is built from 12 residues. V was clipped by 6 bases and J by 11 bases, with 16 bases between them. It was RNA transcripts that yielded the amplified TCR beta CDR3 regions. TCR CDR3 underwent first-round RT-PCR with the HTBI primer set. A single record per CDR3 protein comes from TCRdb applying MiXCR to the multiplex PCR reads. Of about 610,000 distinct CDR3 sequences listed, about 15% are singletons. This clonotype originated in a middle-aged woman with Graves' ophthalmopathy. This chain links TRBV27 with TRBJ1-2; D is unresolved. The sequenced material came from blood. CDR3 bases: TGTGCCAGCAGCCAACGCGGGAGGTGGTACACCTTC. Protein sequence: CASSQRGRWYTF.